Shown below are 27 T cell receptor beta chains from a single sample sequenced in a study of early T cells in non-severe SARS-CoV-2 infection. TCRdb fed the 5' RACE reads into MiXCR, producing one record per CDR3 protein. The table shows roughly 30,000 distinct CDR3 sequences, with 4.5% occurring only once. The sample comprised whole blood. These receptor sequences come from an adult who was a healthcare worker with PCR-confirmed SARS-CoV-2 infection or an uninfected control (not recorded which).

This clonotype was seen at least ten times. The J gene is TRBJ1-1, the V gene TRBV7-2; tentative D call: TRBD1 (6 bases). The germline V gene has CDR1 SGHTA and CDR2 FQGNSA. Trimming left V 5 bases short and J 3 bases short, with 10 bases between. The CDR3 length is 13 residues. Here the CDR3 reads CASSRRQDTEAFF. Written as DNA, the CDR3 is TGTGCCAGCAGCAGAAGACAGGACACTGAAGCTTTCTTT.

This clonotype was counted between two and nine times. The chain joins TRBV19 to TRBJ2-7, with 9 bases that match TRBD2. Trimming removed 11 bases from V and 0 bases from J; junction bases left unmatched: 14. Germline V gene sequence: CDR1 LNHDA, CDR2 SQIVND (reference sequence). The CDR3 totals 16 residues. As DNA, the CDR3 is TGTGCCTCTAGCGGGAAAAGAGGAGGAAGCTCCTACGAGCAGTACTTC. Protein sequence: CASSGKRGGSSYEQYF.

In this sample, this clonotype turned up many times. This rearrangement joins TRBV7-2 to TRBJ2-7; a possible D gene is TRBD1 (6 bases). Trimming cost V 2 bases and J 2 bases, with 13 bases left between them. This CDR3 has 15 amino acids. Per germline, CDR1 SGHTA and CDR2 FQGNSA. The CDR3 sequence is CASSLFEGVTYEQYF. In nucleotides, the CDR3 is TGTGCCAGCAGCTTATTTGAGGGGGTTACCTACGAGCAGTACTTC. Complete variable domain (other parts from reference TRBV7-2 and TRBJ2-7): GAGVSQSPSNKVTEKGKDVELRCDPISGHTALYWYRQSLGQGLEFLIYFQGNSAPDKSGLPSDRFSAERTGGSVSTLTIQRTQQEDSAVYLCASSLFEGVTYEQYFGPGTRLTVT.

The CDR3 nucleotides read TGTGCCAGCAGCTTAAACAAGGCAACCGGGGAGCTGTTTTTT. Protein: CASSLNKATGELFF. The chain employs TRBV7-9 and TRBJ2-2; no definite D call. The CDR3 is 14 residues long. Trimming shortened V by 2 bases and J by 5 bases, and 9 bases separated the two germline ends. In germline, CDR1 is SEHNR, CDR2 FQNEAQ (reference sequence).

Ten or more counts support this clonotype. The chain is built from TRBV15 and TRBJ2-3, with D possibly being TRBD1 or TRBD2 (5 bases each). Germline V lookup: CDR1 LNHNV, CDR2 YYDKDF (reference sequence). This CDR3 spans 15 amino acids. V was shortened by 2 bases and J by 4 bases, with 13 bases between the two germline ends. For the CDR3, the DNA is TGTGCCACCAGCAGACGACAAGGGACCTCAGATACGCAGTATTTT. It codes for CATSRRQGTSDTQYF.

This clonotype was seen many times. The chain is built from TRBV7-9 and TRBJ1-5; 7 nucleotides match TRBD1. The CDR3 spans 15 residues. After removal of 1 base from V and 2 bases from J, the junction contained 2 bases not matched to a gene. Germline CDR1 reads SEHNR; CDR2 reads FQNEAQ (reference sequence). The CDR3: CASSLEGAGNQPQHF. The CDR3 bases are TGTGCCAGCAGCTTAGAGGGGGCAGGCAATCAGCCCCAGCATTTT.

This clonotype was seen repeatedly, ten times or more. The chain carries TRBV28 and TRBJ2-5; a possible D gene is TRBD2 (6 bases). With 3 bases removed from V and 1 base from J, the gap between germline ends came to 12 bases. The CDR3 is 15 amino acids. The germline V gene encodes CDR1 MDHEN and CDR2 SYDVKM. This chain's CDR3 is CASSFGSNSQETQYF. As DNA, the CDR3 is TGTGCCAGCAGTTTCGGGAGTAATAGCCAAGAGACCCAGTACTTC.

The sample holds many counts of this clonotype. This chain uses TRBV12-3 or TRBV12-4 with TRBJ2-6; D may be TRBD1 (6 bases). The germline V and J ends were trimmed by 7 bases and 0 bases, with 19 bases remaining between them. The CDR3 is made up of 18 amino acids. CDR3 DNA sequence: TGTGCCAGCACCATGAGGACAGTCCCTCGCTCTGGGGCCAACGTCCTGACTTTC. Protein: CASTMRTVPRSGANVLTF.

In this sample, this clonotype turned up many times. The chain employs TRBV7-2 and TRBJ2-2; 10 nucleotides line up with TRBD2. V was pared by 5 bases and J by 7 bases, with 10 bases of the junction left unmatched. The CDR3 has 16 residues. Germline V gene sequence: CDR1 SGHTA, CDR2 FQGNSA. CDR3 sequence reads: CASSPQSGGAYGELFF. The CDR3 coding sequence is TGTGCCAGCAGCCCCCAAAGCGGGGGGGCCTACGGGGAGCTGTTTTTT.

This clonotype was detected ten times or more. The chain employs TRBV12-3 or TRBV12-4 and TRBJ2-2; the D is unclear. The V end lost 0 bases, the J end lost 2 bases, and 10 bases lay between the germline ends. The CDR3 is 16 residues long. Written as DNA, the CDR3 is TGTGCCAGCAGTTTAGCTTTCCCCACTAACACCGGGGAGCTGTTTTTT. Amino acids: CASSLAFPTNTGELFF.

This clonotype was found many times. CDR3 protein: CASSPGTGGGGYTF. CDR3 DNA: TGCGCCAGCAGCCCAGGGACAGGGGGCGGTGGCTACACCTTC. V is TRBV5-1 and J is TRBJ1-2, with 12 bases matching TRBD1. Germline CDR1 reads SGHRS; CDR2 reads YFSETQ. J was trimmed by 7 bases and V by 4 bases; bases with no gene match: 5. This CDR3 spans 14 amino acids.

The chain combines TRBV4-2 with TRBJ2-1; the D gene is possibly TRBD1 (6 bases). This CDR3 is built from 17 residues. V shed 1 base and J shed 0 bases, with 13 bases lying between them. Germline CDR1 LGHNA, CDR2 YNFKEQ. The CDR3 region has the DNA TGTGCCAGCAGCCAAGTATCAGGGGCCAGCTCCTACAATGAGCAGTTCTTC. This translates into CASSQVSGASSYNEQFF.

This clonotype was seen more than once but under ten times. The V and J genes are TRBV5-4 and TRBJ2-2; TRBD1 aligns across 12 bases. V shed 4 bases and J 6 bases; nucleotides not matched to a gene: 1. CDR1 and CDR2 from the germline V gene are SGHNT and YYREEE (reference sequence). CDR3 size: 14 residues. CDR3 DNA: TGTGCCAGCAGCGGGACAGGGGGCCCCGGGGAGCTGTTTTTT. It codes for CASSGTGGPGELFF.

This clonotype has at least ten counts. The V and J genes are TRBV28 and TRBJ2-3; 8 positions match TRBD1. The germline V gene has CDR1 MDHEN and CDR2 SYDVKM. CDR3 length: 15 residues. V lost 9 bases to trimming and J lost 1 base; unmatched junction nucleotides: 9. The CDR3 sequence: CASYPRGRGTDTQYF. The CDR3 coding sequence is TGTGCCAGTTACCCCAGGGGGCGAGGCACAGATACGCAGTATTTT.

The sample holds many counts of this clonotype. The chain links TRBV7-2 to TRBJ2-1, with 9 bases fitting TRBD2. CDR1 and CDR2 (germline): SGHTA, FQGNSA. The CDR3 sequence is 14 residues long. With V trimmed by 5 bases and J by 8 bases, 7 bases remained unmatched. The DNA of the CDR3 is TGTGCCAGCAGCCTTAGCGGGGGTTTGGATGAGCAGTTCTTC. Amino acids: CASSLSGGLDEQFF.

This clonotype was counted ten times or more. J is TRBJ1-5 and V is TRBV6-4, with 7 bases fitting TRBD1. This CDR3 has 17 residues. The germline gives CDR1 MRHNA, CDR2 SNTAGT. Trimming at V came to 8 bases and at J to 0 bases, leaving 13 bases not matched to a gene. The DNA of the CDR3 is TGTGCCAGCGATCGGGACAGCAAGATCCATAGCAATCAGCCCCAGCATTTT. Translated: CASDRDSKIHSNQPQHF.

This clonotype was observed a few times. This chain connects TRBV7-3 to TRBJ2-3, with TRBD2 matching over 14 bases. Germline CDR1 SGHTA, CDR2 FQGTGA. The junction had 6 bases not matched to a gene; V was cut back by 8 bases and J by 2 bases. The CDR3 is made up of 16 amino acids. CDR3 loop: CASVWTSGGNTDTQYF. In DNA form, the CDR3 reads TGTGCCAGCGTCTGGACTAGCGGGGGGAACACAGATACGCAGTATTTT.

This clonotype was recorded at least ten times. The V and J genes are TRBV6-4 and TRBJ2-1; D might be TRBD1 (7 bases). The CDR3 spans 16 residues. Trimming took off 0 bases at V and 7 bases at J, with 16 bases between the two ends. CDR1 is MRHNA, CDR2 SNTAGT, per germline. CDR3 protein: CASSDSRDSHSNEQFF. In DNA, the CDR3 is TGTGCCAGCAGTGACTCGCGGGACAGCCATTCGAATGAGCAGTTCTTC.

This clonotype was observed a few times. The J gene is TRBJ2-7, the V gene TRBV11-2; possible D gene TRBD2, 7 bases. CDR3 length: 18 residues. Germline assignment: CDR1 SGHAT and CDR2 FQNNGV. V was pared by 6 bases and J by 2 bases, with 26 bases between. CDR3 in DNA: TGTGCCAGCAGACCCATTAGGGGGGGCACGGAGAAGGCCTACGAGCAGTACTTC. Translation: CASRPIRGGTEKAYEQYF.

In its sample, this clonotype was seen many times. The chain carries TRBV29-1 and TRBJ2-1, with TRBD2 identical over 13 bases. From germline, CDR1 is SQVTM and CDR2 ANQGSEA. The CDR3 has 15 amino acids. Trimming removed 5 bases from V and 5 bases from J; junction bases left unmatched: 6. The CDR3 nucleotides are TGCAGCGTTACCGGGACTAGCGGGAACAACAATGAGCAGTTCTTC. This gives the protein CSVTGTSGNNNEQFF.

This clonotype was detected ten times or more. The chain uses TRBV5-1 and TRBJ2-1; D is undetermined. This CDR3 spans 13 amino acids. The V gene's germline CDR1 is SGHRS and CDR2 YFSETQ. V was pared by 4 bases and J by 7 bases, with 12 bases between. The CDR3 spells CASSTRPGNEQFF. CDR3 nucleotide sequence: TGCGCCAGCAGCACCCGGCCCGGTAATGAGCAGTTCTTC. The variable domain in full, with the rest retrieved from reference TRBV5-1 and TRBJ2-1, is KAGVTQTPRYLIKTRGQQVTLSCSPISGHRSVSWYQQTPGQGLQFLFEYFSETQRNKGNFPGRFSGRQFSNSRSEMNVSTLELGDSALYLCASSTRPGNEQFFGPGTRLTVL.

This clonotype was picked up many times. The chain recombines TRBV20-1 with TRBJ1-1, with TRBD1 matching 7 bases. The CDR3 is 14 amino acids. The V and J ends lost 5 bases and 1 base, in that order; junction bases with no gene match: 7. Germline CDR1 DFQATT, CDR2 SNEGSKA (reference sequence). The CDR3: CSAQDRVRNTEAFF. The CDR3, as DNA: TGCAGTGCTCAAGACAGGGTTCGGAACACTGAAGCTTTCTTT.

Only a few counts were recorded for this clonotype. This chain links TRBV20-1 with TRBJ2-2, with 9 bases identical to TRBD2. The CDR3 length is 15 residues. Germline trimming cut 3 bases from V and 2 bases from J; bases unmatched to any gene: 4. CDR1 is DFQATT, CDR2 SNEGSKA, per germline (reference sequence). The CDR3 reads CSARRLAVNTGELFF. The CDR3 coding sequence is TGCAGTGCTAGGAGACTAGCGGTAAACACCGGGGAGCTGTTTTTT.

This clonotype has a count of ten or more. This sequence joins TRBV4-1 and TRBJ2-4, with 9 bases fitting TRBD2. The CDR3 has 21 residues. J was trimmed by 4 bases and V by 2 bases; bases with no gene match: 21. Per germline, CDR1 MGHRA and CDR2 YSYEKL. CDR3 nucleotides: TGCGCCAGCAGCCAACCTTCTCACGGGAGACTAGCGGACCTAATTAAAAACATTCAGTACTTC. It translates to CASSQPSHGRLADLIKNIQYF.

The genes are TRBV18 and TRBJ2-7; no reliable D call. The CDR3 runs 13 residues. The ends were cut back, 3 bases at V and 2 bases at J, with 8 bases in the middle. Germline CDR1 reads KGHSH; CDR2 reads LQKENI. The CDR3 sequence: CASSPLVPYEQYF. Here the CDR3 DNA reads TGTGCCAGCTCACCCTTAGTCCCCTACGAGCAGTACTTC.

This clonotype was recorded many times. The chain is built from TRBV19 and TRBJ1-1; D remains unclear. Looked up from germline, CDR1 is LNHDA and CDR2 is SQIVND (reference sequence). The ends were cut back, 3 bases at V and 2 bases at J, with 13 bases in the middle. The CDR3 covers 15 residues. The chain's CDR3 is CASSISLRRNTEAFF. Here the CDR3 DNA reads TGTGCCAGTAGTATTAGTCTTCGGCGTAACACTGAAGCTTTCTTT.

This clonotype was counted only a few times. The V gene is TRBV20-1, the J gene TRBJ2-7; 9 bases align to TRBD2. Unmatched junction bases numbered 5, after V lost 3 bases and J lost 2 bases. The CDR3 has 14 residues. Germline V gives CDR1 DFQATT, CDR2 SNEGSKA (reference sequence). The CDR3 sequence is CSASRTSEPYEQYF. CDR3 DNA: TGCAGTGCTAGCCGGACTAGCGAGCCCTACGAGCAGTACTTC.